Listed below are T cell receptor beta chains from one sample, sequenced in a study of blood T cell repertoires in COVID-19. Clones were sequenced by immunoSEQ multiplex PCR, and TCRdb holds only the in-frame ones, with some missing. Of tens of thousands of clones detected, 70% to 90% appear once; the ten largest clones hold 1% to 1.5%. The sample taken for sequencing was peripheral blood. Receptor source: a woman aged 60-75 years with acute or convalescent COVID-19. CDR3s include the opening cysteine and the closing phenylalanine or tryptophan. Fields, in order: J gene, clone size, D gene, V gene, CDR3 protein, CDR3 DNA. D genes are given only for firm matches. Clone sizes are given selectively: once, few, many, or a class where the clone is expanded.

J: TRBJ2-5
size: -
D: TRBD1
V: TRBV6-1
CDR3: CASSDLTGEETQYF
DNA: TGTGCCAGCAGTGACCTAACAGGGGAGGAGACCCAGTACTTC

J: TRBJ2-5
size: -
D: TRBD2
V: TRBV7-6
CDR3: CASSLWAPGLAVQETQYF
DNA: TGTGCCAGCAGCTTATGGGCACCGGGACTAGCGGTACAAGAGACCCAGTACTTC

J: TRBJ1-1
size: -
D: TRBD1
V: TRBV12-5
CDR3: CASGLVLVPTGVNTEAFF
DNA: TGTGCTAGTGGTTTGGTACTTGTTCCCACAGGGGTGAACACTGAAGCTTTCTTT

J: TRBJ1-2
size: -
D: -
V: TRBV2
CDR3: CASRQGNYGYTF
DNA: TGTGCCAGCAGGCAGGGTAACTATGGCTACACCTTC

J: TRBJ1-6
size: -
D: -
V: TRBV28
CDR3: CASSKMDRDTSPLHF
DNA: TGTGCCAGCAGCAAGATGGACAGAGACACTTCACCCCTCCACTTT

J: TRBJ2-1
size: -
D: -
V: TRBV5-1
CDR3: CASRFEASEQFF
DNA: TGCGCCAGCAGATTTGAGGCTAGTGAGCAGTTCTTC

J: TRBJ1-4
size: -
D: TRBD1
V: TRBV5-6
CDR3: CASSYGTGRNEKLFF
DNA: TGTGCCAGCAGCTACGGGACAGGGCGTAATGAAAAACTGTTTTTT

J: TRBJ2-4
size: few
D: TRBD1
V: TRBV6-1
CDR3: CASSVLPGQAKNIQYF
DNA: TGTGCCAGCAGTGTACTCCCGGGACAGGCCAAAAACATTCAGTACTTC

J: TRBJ2-5
size: -
D: -
V: TRBV28
CDR3: CASISASLQETQYF
DNA: TGTGCCAGCATCAGCGCTAGTTTACAAGAGACCCAGTACTTC

J: TRBJ2-5
size: -
D: -
V: TRBV6-2/TRBV6-3
CDR3: CASSYGARETQYF
DNA: TGTGCCAGCAGTTACGGGGCAAGAGAGACCCAGTACTTC

J: TRBJ1-1
size: once
D: -
V: TRBV6-5
CDR3: CAAGGSEAFF
DNA: TGTGCCGCTGGGGGGTCTGAAGCTTTCTTT

J: TRBJ2-3
size: -
D: -
V: TRBV11-2
CDR3: CASRERGWADTQYF
DNA: TGTGCCAGCAGGGAGAGGGGGTGGGCAGATACGCAGTATTTT

J: TRBJ2-5
size: -
D: TRBD2
V: TRBV5-4
CDR3: CASSQGLAETQYF
DNA: TGTGCCAGCAGCCAGGGACTAGCGGAGACCCAGTACTTC

J: TRBJ2-1
size: -
D: -
V: TRBV24-1
CDR3: CATSDLQEDEQFF
DNA: TGTGCCACCAGTGATTTGCAAGAGGATGAGCAGTTCTTC

J: TRBJ2-2
size: -
D: TRBD1
V: TRBV4-2
CDR3: CASSREGTGGYTGELFF
DNA: TGTGCCAGCAGCCGTGAGGGGACAGGGGGTTACACCGGGGAGCTGTTTTTT

J: TRBJ1-2
size: -
D: TRBD1
V: TRBV19
CDR3: CASSTRPRTGNDYGYTF
DNA: TGTGCCAGTAGTACCCGACCGCGGACAGGGAATGACTATGGCTACACCTTC

J: TRBJ2-1
size: -
D: -
V: TRBV7-9
CDR3: CASSSMGTSYNEQFF
DNA: TGTGCCAGCAGCTCGATGGGGACTTCCTACAATGAGCAGTTCTTC

J: TRBJ1-6
size: -
D: TRBD1
V: TRBV10-1
CDR3: CASSGKDRGGNSPLHF
DNA: TGCGCCAGCAGTGGGAAGGACAGGGGTGGTAATTCACCCCTCCACTTT

J: TRBJ2-3
size: once
D: -
V: TRBV11-2
CDR3: CASSFLARDTQYF
DNA: TGTGCCAGCAGCTTCCTAGCAAGGGATACGCAGTATTTT

J: TRBJ1-2
size: -
D: TRBD1
V: TRBV5-5
CDR3: CASSRPGQGNYGYTF
DNA: TGTGCCAGCAGCAGGCCGGGACAGGGGAACTATGGCTACACCTTC

J: TRBJ1-6
size: -
D: TRBD1
V: TRBV9
CDR3: CASSVGGVRGPNSPLHF
DNA: TGTGCCAGCAGCGTAGGAGGCGTGAGGGGGCCTAATTCACCCCTCCACTTT

J: TRBJ2-3
size: -
D: TRBD2
V: TRBV28
CDR3: CASSFLAGGRGTQYF
DNA: TGTGCCAGCAGTTTCCTAGCGGGGGGAAGGGGTACGCAGTATTTT

J: TRBJ1-1
size: -
D: -
V: TRBV20-1
CDR3: CSASGVTVNTEAFF
DNA: TGCAGTGCCAGTGGCGTCACAGTGAACACTGAAGCTTTCTTT

J: TRBJ2-3
size: -
D: -
V: TRBV1
CDR3: CTSSPQGLGYF
DNA: TGCACCAGCAGCCCACAGGGGCTGGGGTATTTT

J: TRBJ1-6
size: -
D: -
V: TRBV5-5
CDR3: CASSLARGNNSPLHF
DNA: TGTGCCAGCAGCTTGGCTCGGGGAAATAATTCACCCCTCCACTTT

J: TRBJ1-2
size: -
D: -
V: TRBV3-1/TRBV3-2
CDR3: CASRPGELTGGYTF
DNA: TGTGCCAGCAGGCCCGGGGAACTGACTGGTGGCTACACCTTC

J: TRBJ1-2
size: few
D: TRBD1
V: TRBV12-3/TRBV12-4
CDR3: CASSPDRNYGYTF
DNA: TGTGCCAGCAGCCCGGACAGGAACTATGGCTACACCTTC

J: TRBJ2-5
size: -
D: -
V: TRBV6-5
CDR3: CASSYSPGMETQYF
DNA: TGTGCCAGCAGTTACTCGCCGGGTATGGAGACCCAGTACTTC

J: TRBJ1-2
size: -
D: -
V: TRBV19
CDR3: CASSMRYGYTF
DNA: TGTGCCAGTAGTATGCGGTATGGCTACACCTTC

J: TRBJ1-2
size: -
D: -
V: TRBV5-4
CDR3: CASSPTIGGAVYYGYTF
DNA: TGTGCCAGCAGCCCCACCATAGGGGGGGCAGTGTACTATGGCTACACCTTC

J: TRBJ1-6
size: -
D: -
V: TRBV5-4
CDR3: CASSLPDRYNSPLHF
DNA: TGTGCCAGCAGCTTGCCGGACAGATATAATTCACCCCTCCACTTT